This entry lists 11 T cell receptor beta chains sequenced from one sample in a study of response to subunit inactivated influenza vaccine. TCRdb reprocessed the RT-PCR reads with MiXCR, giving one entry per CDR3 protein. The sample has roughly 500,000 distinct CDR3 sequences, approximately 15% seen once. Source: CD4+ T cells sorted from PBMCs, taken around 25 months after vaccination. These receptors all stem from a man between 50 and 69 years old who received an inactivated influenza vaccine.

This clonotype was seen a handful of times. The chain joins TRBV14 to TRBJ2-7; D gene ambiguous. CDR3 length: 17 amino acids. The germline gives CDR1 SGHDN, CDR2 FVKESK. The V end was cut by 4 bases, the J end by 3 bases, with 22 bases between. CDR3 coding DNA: TGTGCCAGCAGCCGCTATCTTTTATCCGGCAACGGCTACGAGCAGTACTTC. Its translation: CASSRYLLSGNGYEQYF.

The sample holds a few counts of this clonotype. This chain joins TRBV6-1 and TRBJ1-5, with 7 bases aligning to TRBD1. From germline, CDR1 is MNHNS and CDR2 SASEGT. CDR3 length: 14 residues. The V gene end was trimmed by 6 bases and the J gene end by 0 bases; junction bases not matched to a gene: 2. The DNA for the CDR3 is TGTGCCAGCAGGGGGACAGTTAGCAATCAGCCCCAGCATTTT. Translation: CASRGTVSNQPQHF.

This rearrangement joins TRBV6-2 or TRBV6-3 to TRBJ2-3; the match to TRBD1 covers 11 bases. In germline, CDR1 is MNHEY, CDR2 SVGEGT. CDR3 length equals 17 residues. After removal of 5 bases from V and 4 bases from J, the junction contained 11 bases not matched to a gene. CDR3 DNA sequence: TGTGCCAGCAGTCCTACCACTCCGGGACAGGGGGCAGATACGCAGTATTTT. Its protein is CASSPTTPGQGADTQYF.

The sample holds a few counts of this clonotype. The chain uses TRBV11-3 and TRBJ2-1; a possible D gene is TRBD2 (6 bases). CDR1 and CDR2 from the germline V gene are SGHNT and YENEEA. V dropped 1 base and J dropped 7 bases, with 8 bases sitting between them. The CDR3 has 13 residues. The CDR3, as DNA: TGTGCCAGCAGCTTAGTTGGGGGGAATGAGCAGTTCTTC. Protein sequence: CASSLVGGNEQFF.

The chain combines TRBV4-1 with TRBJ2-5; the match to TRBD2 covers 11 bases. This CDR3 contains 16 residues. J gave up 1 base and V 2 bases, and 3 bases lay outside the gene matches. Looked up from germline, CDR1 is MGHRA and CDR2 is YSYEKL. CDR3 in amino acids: CASSQIGTSGQETQYF. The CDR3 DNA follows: TGCGCCAGCAGCCAAATCGGGACTAGCGGCCAAGAGACCCAGTACTTC.

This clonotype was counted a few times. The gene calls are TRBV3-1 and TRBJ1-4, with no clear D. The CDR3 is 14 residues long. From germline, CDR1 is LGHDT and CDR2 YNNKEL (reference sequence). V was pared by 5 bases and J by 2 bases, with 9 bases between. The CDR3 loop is CASSSHWTNEKLFF. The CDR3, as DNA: TGTGCCAGCAGCTCCCACTGGACTAATGAAAAACTGTTTTTT.

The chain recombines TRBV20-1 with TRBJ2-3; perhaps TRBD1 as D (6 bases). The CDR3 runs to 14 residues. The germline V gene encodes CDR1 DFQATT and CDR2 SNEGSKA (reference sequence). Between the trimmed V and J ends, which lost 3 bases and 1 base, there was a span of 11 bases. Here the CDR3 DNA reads TGCAGTGCTAGTCTGACAGGACGCACAGATACGCAGTATTTT. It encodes CSASLTGRTDTQYF.

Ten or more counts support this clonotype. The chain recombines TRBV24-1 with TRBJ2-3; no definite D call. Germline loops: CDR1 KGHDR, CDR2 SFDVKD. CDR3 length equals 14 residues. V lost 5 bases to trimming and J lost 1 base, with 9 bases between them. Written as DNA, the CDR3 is TGTGCCACCAGTGCCGGAGCAGGCACAGATACGCAGTATTTT. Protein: CATSAGAGTDTQYF.

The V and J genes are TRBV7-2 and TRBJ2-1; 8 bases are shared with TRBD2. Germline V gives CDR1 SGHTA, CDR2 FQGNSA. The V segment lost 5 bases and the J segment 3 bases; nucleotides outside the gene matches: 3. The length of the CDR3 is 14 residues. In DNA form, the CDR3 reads TGTGCCAGCAGCCCGGGACTAGACTACAATGAGCAGTTCTTC. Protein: CASSPGLDYNEQFF.

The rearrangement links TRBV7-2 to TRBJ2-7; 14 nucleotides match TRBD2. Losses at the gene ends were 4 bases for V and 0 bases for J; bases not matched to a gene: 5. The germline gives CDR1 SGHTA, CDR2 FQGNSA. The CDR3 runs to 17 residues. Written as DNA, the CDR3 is TGTGCCAGCAGCTACCATGGGACTAGCGGGAGCTCCTACGAGCAGTACTTC. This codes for CASSYHGTSGSSYEQYF.

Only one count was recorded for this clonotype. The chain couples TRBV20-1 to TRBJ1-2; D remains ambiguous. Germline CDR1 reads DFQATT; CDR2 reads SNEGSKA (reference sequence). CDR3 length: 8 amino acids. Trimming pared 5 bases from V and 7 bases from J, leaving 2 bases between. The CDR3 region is CSAGGYTF. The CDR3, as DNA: TGCAGTGCTGGTGGCTACACCTTC.